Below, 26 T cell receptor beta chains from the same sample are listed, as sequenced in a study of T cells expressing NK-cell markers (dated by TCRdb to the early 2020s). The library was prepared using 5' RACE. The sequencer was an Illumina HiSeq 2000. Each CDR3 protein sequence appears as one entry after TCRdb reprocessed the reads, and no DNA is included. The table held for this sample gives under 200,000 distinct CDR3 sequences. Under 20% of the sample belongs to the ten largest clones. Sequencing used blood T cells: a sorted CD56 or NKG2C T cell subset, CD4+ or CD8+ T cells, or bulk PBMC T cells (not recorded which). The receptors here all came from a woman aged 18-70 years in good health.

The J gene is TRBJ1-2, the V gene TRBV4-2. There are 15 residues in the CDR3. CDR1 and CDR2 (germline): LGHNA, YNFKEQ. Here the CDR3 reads CASSQDQWVYYGYTF.

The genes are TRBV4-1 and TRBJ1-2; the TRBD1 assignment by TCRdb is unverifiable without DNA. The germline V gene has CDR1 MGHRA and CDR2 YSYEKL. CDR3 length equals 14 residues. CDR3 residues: CASSQQGNAYGYTF.

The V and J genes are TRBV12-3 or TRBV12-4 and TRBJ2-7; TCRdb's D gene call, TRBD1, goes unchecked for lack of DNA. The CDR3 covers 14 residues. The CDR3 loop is CASSPDRGNYEQYF.

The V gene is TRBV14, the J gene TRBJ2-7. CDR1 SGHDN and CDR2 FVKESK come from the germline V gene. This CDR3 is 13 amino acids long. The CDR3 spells CASSQGRPYEQYF.

Here the CDR3 reads CASSLGTSQETQYF. The gene calls are TRBV7-9 and TRBJ2-5; no DNA is available, so the TRBD2 call from TCRdb remains unchecked. The CDR3 covers 14 residues. Germline lookup yields CDR1 SEHNR and CDR2 FQNEAQ (reference sequence). Full variable domain (missing parts from reference TRBV7-9 and TRBJ2-5): DTGVSQNPRHKITKRGQNVTFRCDPISEHNRLYWYRQTLGQGPEFLTYFQNEAQLEKSRLLSDRFSAERPKGSFSTLEIQRTEQGDSAMYLCASSLGTSQETQYFGPGTRLLVL.

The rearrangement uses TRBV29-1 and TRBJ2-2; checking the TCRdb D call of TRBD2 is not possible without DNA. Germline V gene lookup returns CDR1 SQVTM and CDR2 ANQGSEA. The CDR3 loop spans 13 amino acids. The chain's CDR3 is CSVGTLNTGELFF.

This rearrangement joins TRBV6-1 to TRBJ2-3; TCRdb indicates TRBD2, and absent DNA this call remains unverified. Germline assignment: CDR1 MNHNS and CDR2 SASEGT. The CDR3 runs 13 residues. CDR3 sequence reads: CASLLAGTDTQYF.

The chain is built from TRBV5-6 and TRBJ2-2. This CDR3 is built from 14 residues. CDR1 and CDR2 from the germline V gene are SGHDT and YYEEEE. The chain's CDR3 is CASSRLLNTGELFF.

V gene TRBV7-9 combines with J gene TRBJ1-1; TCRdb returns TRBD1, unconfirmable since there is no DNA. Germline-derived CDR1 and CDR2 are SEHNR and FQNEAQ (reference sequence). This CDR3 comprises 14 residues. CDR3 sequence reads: CASSLQQGWTEAFF.

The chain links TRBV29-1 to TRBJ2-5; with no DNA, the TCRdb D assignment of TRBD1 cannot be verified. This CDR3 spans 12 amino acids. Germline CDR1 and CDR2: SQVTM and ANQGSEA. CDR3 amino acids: CSVDLGGETQYF. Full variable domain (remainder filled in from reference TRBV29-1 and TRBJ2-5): SAVISQKPSRDICQRGTSLTIQCQVDSQVTMMFWYRQQPGQSLTLIATANQGSEATYESGFVIDKFPISRPNLTFSTLTVSNMSPEDSSIYLCSVDLGGETQYFGPGTRLLVL.

Here the CDR3 reads CSARVASKYNEQFF. The chain combines TRBV20-1 with TRBJ2-1. The CDR3 has 14 residues. Germline values: CDR1 DFQATT, CDR2 SNEGSKA (reference sequence).

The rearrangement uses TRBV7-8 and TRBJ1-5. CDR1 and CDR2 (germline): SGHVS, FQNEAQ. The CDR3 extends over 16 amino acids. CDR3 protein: CASSLARVLNNQPQHF.

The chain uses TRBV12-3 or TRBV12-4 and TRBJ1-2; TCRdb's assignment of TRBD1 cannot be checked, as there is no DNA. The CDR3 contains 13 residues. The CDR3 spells CASSTQGVTGYTF.

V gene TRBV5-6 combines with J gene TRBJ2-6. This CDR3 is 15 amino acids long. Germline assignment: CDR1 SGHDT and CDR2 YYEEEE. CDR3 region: CASSPPGAGANVLTF.

The CDR3 is CASSFPGTVSNQPQHF. The chain combines TRBV28 with TRBJ1-5; the TCRdb call, TRBD1, lacks DNA for checking. This CDR3 has 16 amino acids. Germline V CDR1 and CDR2: MDHEN, SYDVKM.

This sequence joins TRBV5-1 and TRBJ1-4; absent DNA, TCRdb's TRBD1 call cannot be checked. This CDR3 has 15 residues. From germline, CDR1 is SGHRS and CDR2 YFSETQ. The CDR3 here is CASSSTGGMGEKLFF.

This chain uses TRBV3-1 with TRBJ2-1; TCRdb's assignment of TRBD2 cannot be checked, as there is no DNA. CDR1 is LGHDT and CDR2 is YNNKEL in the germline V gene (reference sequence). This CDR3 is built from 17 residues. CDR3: CASSQDFGRGGNNEQFF.

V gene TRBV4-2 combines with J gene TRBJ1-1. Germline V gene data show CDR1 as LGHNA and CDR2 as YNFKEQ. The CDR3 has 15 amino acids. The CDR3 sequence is CASSQDRGLNTEAFF.

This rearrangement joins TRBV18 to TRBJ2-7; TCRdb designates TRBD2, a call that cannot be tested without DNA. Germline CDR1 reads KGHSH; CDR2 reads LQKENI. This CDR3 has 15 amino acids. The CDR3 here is CASSPRAGTSYEQYF.

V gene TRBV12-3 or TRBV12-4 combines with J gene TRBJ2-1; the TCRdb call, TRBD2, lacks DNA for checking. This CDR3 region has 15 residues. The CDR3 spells CASSRGLAGENEQFF.

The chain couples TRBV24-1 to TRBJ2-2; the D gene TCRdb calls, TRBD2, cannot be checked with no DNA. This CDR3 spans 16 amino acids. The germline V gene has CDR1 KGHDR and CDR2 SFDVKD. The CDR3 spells CATSDLAGVDTGELFF.

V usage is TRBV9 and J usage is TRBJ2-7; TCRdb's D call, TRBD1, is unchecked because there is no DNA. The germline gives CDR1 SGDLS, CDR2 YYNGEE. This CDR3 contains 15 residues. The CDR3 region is CASSVRQGEGSEQYF.

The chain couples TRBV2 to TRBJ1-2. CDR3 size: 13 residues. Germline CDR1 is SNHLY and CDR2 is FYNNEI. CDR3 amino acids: CVHSQLVNYGYTF.

CDR3 sequence: CASSLTGTQETQYF. J is TRBJ2-5 and V is TRBV5-4; TCRdb lists TRBD1, though no DNA is available to test this call. The CDR3 consists of 14 residues. CDR1 is SGHNT and CDR2 is YYREEE in the germline V gene (reference sequence). The full variable domain, with the rest looked up from reference TRBV5-4 and TRBJ2-5, is ETGVTQSPTHLIKTRGQQVTLRCSSQSGHNTVSWYQQALGQGPQFIFQYYREEENGRGNFPPRFSGLQFPNYSSELNVNALELDDSALYLCASSLTGTQETQYFGPGTRLLVL.

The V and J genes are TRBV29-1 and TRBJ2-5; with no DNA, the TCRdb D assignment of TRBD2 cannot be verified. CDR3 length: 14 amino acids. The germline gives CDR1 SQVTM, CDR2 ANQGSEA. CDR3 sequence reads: CSAVPSGAQETQYF.

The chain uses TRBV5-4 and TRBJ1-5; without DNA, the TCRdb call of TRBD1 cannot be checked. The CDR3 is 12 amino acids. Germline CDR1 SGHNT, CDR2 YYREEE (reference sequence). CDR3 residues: CASSLPRGLEHF.